These 28 T cell receptor beta chains were sequenced from one sample in a study of early T cells in non-severe SARS-CoV-2 infection. TCRdb independently ran MiXCR on the 5' RACE reads; one entry per CDR3 protein. The data hold under 70,000 distinct CDR3 sequences, with about 7.7% observed a single time. The sample was whole blood, taken at baseline. The origin of the receptors is an adult who was a healthcare worker with PCR-confirmed SARS-CoV-2 infection or an uninfected control (not recorded which).

The count of this clonotype is one. This chain connects TRBV6-5 to TRBJ2-3; TRBD1 aligns across 7 bases. CDR3 length equals 15 residues. Germline-derived CDR1 and CDR2 are MNHEY and SVGAGI. V dropped 4 bases and J dropped 3; count of bases not matched to a gene: 7. This CDR3 reads CASSFTTGTTDTQYF. For the CDR3, the DNA is TGTGCCAGCAGTTTCACGACAGGGACGACAGATACGCAGTATTTT.

J is TRBJ2-7 and V is TRBV6-1; 8 bases match TRBD2. Trimming at V came to 1 base and at J to 5 bases, leaving 10 bases not matched to a gene. CDR1 and CDR2 (germline): MNHNS, SASEGT. CDR3 length: 16 amino acids. CDR3 nucleotides: TGTGCCAGCAGTGAAGGCGTGGGCGGGAGGTCACACGAGCAGTACTTC. This gives the protein CASSEGVGGRSHEQYF.

This clonotype was picked up many times. The chain uses TRBV4-1 and TRBJ2-2, with TRBD2 identical over 10 bases. J gave up 0 bases and V 1 base, and 5 bases lay outside the gene matches. Looked up from germline, CDR1 is MGHRA and CDR2 is YSYEKL. The length of the CDR3 is 18 residues. The CDR3 protein is CASSQVLAGETNTGELFF. The CDR3 DNA follows: TGCGCCAGCAGCCAAGTCCTAGCGGGAGAGACGAACACCGGGGAGCTGTTTTTT.

The table lists this clonotype with many counts. The V gene is TRBV28, the J gene TRBJ2-3; D possibly corresponds to TRBD2 (6 bases). Per germline, CDR1 MDHEN and CDR2 SYDVKM. The V end lost 6 bases, the J end lost 2 bases, and 18 bases lay between the germline ends. This CDR3 spans 16 amino acids. The CDR3 DNA is TGTGCCAGCAGAAAATTTAGCGGTTCTTACACAGATACGCAGTATTTT. It translates to CASRKFSGSYTDTQYF.

The chain uses TRBV30 and TRBJ2-5; D perhaps matches TRBD1 (5 bases). V was cut by 0 bases and J by 6 bases, with 14 bases left in between. The CDR3 runs 14 residues. From germline, CDR1 is GTSNPN and CDR2 SVGIG (reference sequence). The CDR3 DNA is TGTGCCTGGAGTGTAGGGCCAGGGCAAAAGACCCAGTACTTC. Amino acids: CAWSVGPGQKTQYF. Complete variable domain (other parts from reference TRBV30 and TRBJ2-5): SQTIHQWPATLVQPVGSPLSLECTVEGTSNPNLYWYRQAAGRGLQLLFYSVGIGQISSEVPQNLSASRPQDRQFILSSKKLLLSDSGFYLCAWSVGPGQKTQYFGPGTRLLVL.

This clonotype appeared many times. This chain links TRBV7-8 with TRBJ2-2; TRBD2 matches at 13 bases. From germline, CDR1 is SGHVS and CDR2 FQNEAQ. CDR3 size: 17 residues. V was pared by 1 base and J by 6 bases, with 5 bases of the junction left unmatched. The CDR3 protein is CASSLVTSGRRAGELFF. CDR3 bases: TGTGCCAGCAGCTTAGTGACTAGCGGGAGGAGGGCCGGGGAGCTGTTTTTT.

In this sample, this clonotype turned up a few times. The V and J genes are TRBV5-1 and TRBJ2-7; 7 bases map to TRBD1. CDR1 and CDR2 (germline): SGHRS, YFSETQ. This CDR3 has 15 amino acids. V trimming: 0 bases; J trimming: 4 bases; junction bases outside the gene matches: 7. The CDR3 DNA reads as TGCGCCAGCAGCTTGGATGGGGACAGTAGGTACGAGCAGTACTTC. Residues: CASSLDGDSRYEQYF.

This clonotype was found many times. The rearrangement uses TRBV4-3 and TRBJ2-7; D gene uncertain. CDR1 and CDR2 (germline): LGHNA, YSLEER. This CDR3 comprises 16 residues. V lost 0 bases and J 2 bases, leaving 14 bases between the germline ends. This chain's CDR3 is CASSQDLELTTYEQYF. The CDR3 bases are TGCGCCAGCAGCCAAGACCTGGAACTCACTACCTACGAGCAGTACTTC.

There are a few counts of this clonotype. The CDR3 nucleotides read TGTGCCAGCTTTGGGCTAGCGGGCCCCTACGAGCAGTACTTC. It encodes CASFGLAGPYEQYF. J is TRBJ2-7 and V is TRBV6-2 or TRBV6-3, with 8 bases lining up with TRBD2. The CDR3 consists of 14 residues. With V trimmed by 8 bases and J by 2 bases, 8 bases remained unmatched. The V gene's germline CDR1 is MNHEY and CDR2 SVGEGT.

This clonotype is medium-sized. The V and J genes are TRBV25-1 and TRBJ2-1, with D maybe TRBD1 (6 bases). Trimming stripped 6 bases from V and 5 bases from J, with 14 bases between. CDR1 MGHDK and CDR2 SYGVNS come from the germline V gene. This CDR3 spans 14 amino acids. Here the CDR3 DNA reads TGTGCCAGCAGCCCCCGACAGGTTGACAATGAGCAGTTCTTC. Translated, it gives CASSPRQVDNEQFF.

V usage is TRBV12-3 or TRBV12-4 and J usage is TRBJ1-1; 8 bases agree with TRBD1. J was trimmed by 2 bases and V by 7 bases; bases with no gene match: 3. The CDR3 consists of 13 residues. In nucleotides, the CDR3 is TGTGCCAGCAAAACAGGGGGAAACACTGAAGCTTTCTTT. Its translation: CASKTGGNTEAFF.

Ten or more counts support this clonotype. CDR3 DNA: TGTGCCAGTAGTACATACAGGGCTGGGAGCACAGATACGCAGTATTTT. Translated: CASSTYRAGSTDTQYF. This chain joins TRBV19 and TRBJ2-3, with D maybe TRBD1 (6 bases). The CDR3 loop spans 16 amino acids. Germline loops: CDR1 LNHDA, CDR2 SQIVND (reference sequence). With 4 bases removed from V and 0 bases from J, the gap between germline ends came to 14 bases.

This clonotype has a count of ten or more. The chain joins TRBV20-1 to TRBJ2-1; D possibly corresponds to TRBD2 (5 bases). This CDR3 is built from 15 residues. Trimming removed 3 bases from V and 0 bases from J, with 12 bases in between. Germline values: CDR1 DFQATT, CDR2 SNEGSKA (reference sequence). The CDR3 region is CSASLSSSSYNEQFF. As DNA, the CDR3 is TGCAGTGCTAGTTTGTCTAGCAGCTCCTACAATGAGCAGTTCTTC.

V is TRBV28 and J is TRBJ2-7; D not certain. With 3 bases removed from V and 0 bases from J, the gap between germline ends came to 15 bases. Germline CDR1 and CDR2: MDHEN and SYDVKM. The length of the CDR3 is 16 residues. DNA of the CDR3: TGTGCCAGCAGTTTTAGTAGTGTGTCGAGCTCCTACGAGCAGTACTTC. Translating gives CASSFSSVSSSYEQYF.

Ten or more counts support this clonotype. The chain is built from TRBV24-1 and TRBJ2-3, with TRBD1 matching over 9 bases. The CDR3 length is 18 residues. V shed 1 base, J shed 0 bases, and the junction held 7 bases outside the gene matches. CDR1 is KGHDR, CDR2 SFDVKD, per germline. Here the CDR3 reads CATSDFPGTGISTDTQYF. CDR3 sequence (DNA): TGTGCCACCAGTGATTTTCCCGGGACAGGGATTAGCACAGATACGCAGTATTTT.

The chain joins TRBV20-1 to TRBJ2-5; no clear D. Germline CDR1 DFQATT, CDR2 SNEGSKA (reference sequence). The CDR3 has 13 residues. The V end lost 6 bases, the J end lost 4 bases, and 15 bases lay between the germline ends. The chain's CDR3 is CSAPLQWRETQYF. CDR3 coding DNA: TGCAGTGCCCCCCTTCAGTGGCGAGAGACCCAGTACTTC.

This chain connects TRBV29-1 to TRBJ1-1, with 7 bases aligning to TRBD1. Germline V CDR1 and CDR2: SQVTM, ANQGSEA. The CDR3 sequence is 14 residues long. Losses at the gene ends were 4 bases for V and 0 bases for J; bases not matched to a gene: 5. This chain's CDR3 is CSVGGQGVNTEAFF. The CDR3 region has the DNA TGCAGCGTTGGAGGGCAGGGGGTGAACACTGAAGCTTTCTTT.

V is TRBV2 and J is TRBJ2-3, with D unresolved. The CDR3 is 16 amino acids. CDR1 and CDR2 from the germline V gene are SNHLY and FYNNEI. V lost 3 bases, J lost 0 bases, and 13 bases lay in between. CDR3 region: CASSDVGQGSTDTQYF. The CDR3 nucleotides read TGTGCCAGCAGTGACGTGGGCCAAGGAAGCACAGATACGCAGTATTTT.

This clonotype was detected many times. The V and J genes are TRBV18 and TRBJ2-1; 7 bases are a match to TRBD1. CDR3 length: 15 residues. From germline, CDR1 is KGHSH and CDR2 LQKENI. The ends lost 3 bases at V and 0 bases at J; junction bases unmatched: 2. Here the CDR3 reads CASSPTGLSYNEQFF. The CDR3 DNA reads as TGTGCCAGCTCACCGACAGGGCTCTCCTACAATGAGCAGTTCTTC.

This clonotype was detected a few times. This sequence joins TRBV27 and TRBJ2-5; 8 bases are a match to TRBD1. The CDR3 length is 12 residues. With V trimmed by 10 bases and J by 4 bases, 5 bases remained unmatched. Germline lookup yields CDR1 MNHEY and CDR2 SMNVEV (reference sequence). The CDR3 sequence is CAKQDRVETQYF. CDR3 nucleotides: TGTGCCAAACAGGACAGGGTAGAGACCCAGTACTTC.

This clonotype was counted ten times or more. This chain uses TRBV20-1 with TRBJ2-1; D not resolved. The CDR3 has 15 amino acids. Trimming cost V 6 bases and J 6 bases, with 21 bases left between them. CDR1 and CDR2 from the germline V gene are DFQATT and SNEGSKA (reference sequence). In nucleotides, the CDR3 is TGCAGTGCCTACGTTCCGAGCAGGAGCTCCAATGAGCAGTTCTTC. The encoded protein is CSAYVPSRSSNEQFF.

In its sample, this clonotype was seen many times. J is TRBJ1-2 and V is TRBV27, with TRBD1 as a possible D gene (5 bases). The V gene's germline CDR1 is MNHEY and CDR2 SMNVEV (reference sequence). The germline V and J ends were trimmed by 2 bases and 5 bases, with 9 bases remaining between them. The CDR3 sequence is 13 residues long. CDR3 region: CASSLGTGYGYTF. CDR3 nucleotides: TGTGCCAGCAGTTTAGGGACGGGATATGGCTACACCTTC.

The CDR3: CATSRAGDTQYF. The CDR3 DNA follows: TGTGCCACCAGCAGAGCCGGTGATACGCAGTATTTT. This sequence joins TRBV15 and TRBJ2-3; D is unresolved. V was trimmed by 1 base and J by 6 bases, leaving 5 bases between them. The CDR3 runs to 12 residues. CDR1 and CDR2 (germline): LNHNV, YYDKDF (reference sequence). Full variable domain (rest looked up from reference TRBV15 and TRBJ2-3): DAMVIQNPRYQVTQFGKPVTLSCSQTLNHNVMYWYQQKSSQAPKLLFHYYDKDFNNEADTPDNFQSRRPNTSFCFLDIRSPGLGDTAMYLCATSRAGDTQYFGPGTRLTVL.

This clonotype was observed a handful of times. The J gene is TRBJ2-7, the V gene TRBV6-2 or TRBV6-3; the match to TRBD1 covers 8 bases. This CDR3 contains 15 residues. Per germline, CDR1 MNHEY and CDR2 SVGEGT. The V and J ends lost 1 base and 2 bases, in that order; junction bases with no gene match: 4. As DNA, the CDR3 is TGTGCCAGCAGTTACTTCGGGACAGGAACCTACGAGCAGTACTTC. This codes for CASSYFGTGTYEQYF.

The chain links TRBV4-1 to TRBJ2-2; D is perhaps TRBD2 (6 bases). Trimming left V 0 bases short and J 4 bases short, with 9 bases between. The CDR3 covers 15 residues. Germline CDR1 reads MGHRA; CDR2 reads YSYEKL. CDR3 in DNA: TGCGCCAGCAGCCAAGATAGGAGGGGCACCGGGGAGCTGTTTTTT. It is translated as CASSQDRRGTGELFF.

In its sample, this clonotype was seen a few times. This chain uses TRBV29-1 with TRBJ1-1, with D unclear. Germline V gene sequence: CDR1 SQVTM, CDR2 ANQGSEA. There are 12 residues in the CDR3. With 4 bases removed from V and 4 bases from J, the gap between germline ends came to 10 bases. The CDR3 DNA sequence: TGCAGCGTTGTTCGTGGATCCACTGAAGCTTTCTTT. It yields the protein CSVVRGSTEAFF.

This clonotype occurred a few times. The rearrangement uses TRBV30 and TRBJ2-2; D may correspond to TRBD1 or TRBD2 (5 bases each). V was clipped by 7 bases and J by 1 base, with 19 bases between them. The CDR3 is made up of 16 amino acids. The germline gives CDR1 GTSNPN, CDR2 SVGIG (reference sequence). CDR3 bases: TGTGCCTTGGAGGAGCCAGGGTCCCTGAACACCGGGGAGCTGTTTTTT. This sequence encodes CALEEPGSLNTGELFF.

The chain recombines TRBV6-2 or TRBV6-3 with TRBJ1-4; D gene uncertain. This CDR3 comprises 11 residues. The germline V and J ends were trimmed by 4 bases and 6 bases, with 3 bases remaining between them. The germline gives CDR1 MNHEY, CDR2 SVGEGT. The CDR3 loop is CASSSHEKLFF. CDR3 coding DNA: TGTGCCAGCAGTTCCCATGAAAAACTGTTTTTT.